This is a list of T cell receptor beta chains from one sample in a study of blood T cell repertoires in COVID-19. Generated by immunoSEQ multiplex PCR, the TCRdb table keeps only in-frame clones and is missing some. The sample contains nearly 110,000 clones, approximately 90% of which appear only once. The specimen sequenced was peripheral blood. These receptors were collected from a woman aged 25-40 years with acute or convalescent COVID-19. Both conserved end residues are part of each CDR3. Fields, in order: CDR3 protein, CDR3 DNA, J gene, clone size, D gene, V gene. The D gene is left open where the match is weak. Where a row states a size, it is once, few, many or the class of an expanded clone; other rows omit it.

CDR3 protein: CASSLSTGEAQETQYF; CDR3 DNA: TGTGCCAGCAGTTTGTCCACAGGGGAGGCTCAAGAGACCCAGTACTTC; J gene: TRBJ2-5; clone size: .; D gene: .; V gene: TRBV28
CDR3 protein: CASSLGQGHIQYF; CDR3 DNA: TGTGCCAGCAGTTTGGGGCAGGGCCACATTCAGTACTTC; J gene: TRBJ2-4; clone size: once; D gene: .; V gene: TRBV28
CDR3 protein: CAWSVIQGIVSPLHF; CDR3 DNA: TGTGCCTGGAGTGTAATTCAGGGAATTGTCTCACCCCTCCACTTT; J gene: TRBJ1-6; clone size: .; D gene: .; V gene: TRBV30
CDR3 protein: CASSAVGALWVGYGYTF; CDR3 DNA: TGTGCCAGCAGTGCCGTGGGGGCCCTTTGGGTAGGCTATGGCTACACCTTC; J gene: TRBJ1-2; clone size: .; D gene: .; V gene: TRBV6-1
CDR3 protein: CASSYEGDYGYTF; CDR3 DNA: TGTGCCAGCAGTTACGAGGGAGACTATGGCTACACCTTC; J gene: TRBJ1-2; clone size: .; D gene: .; V gene: TRBV6-6
CDR3 protein: CASSQDSTGGNQPQHF; CDR3 DNA: TGCGCCAGCAGCCAAGATTCAACAGGAGGCAATCAGCCCCAGCATTTT; J gene: TRBJ1-5; clone size: .; D gene: .; V gene: TRBV4-3
CDR3 protein: CASSSTTGNTGNTIYF; CDR3 DNA: TGCGCCAGCAGCTCCACCACAGGGAATACTGGAAACACCATATATTTT; J gene: TRBJ1-3; clone size: .; D gene: .; V gene: TRBV5-1
CDR3 protein: CASSFNGGGTDTQYF; CDR3 DNA: TGTGCCAGCAGCTTCAACGGAGGGGGCACAGATACGCAGTATTTT; J gene: TRBJ2-3; clone size: .; D gene: .; V gene: TRBV5-8
CDR3 protein: CASSVLMSSYNEQFF; CDR3 DNA: TGTGCCAGCAGTGTACTGATGAGCTCCTACAATGAGCAGTTCTTC; J gene: TRBJ2-1; clone size: once; D gene: .; V gene: TRBV2
CDR3 protein: CASSQVTGEQYF; CDR3 DNA: TGTGCCAGCAGCCAAGTGACAGGAGAGCAGTACTTC; J gene: TRBJ2-7; clone size: .; D gene: .; V gene: TRBV3-1/TRBV3-2
CDR3 protein: CASSKNFRTLRTGADQPQHF; CDR3 DNA: TGTGCCAGCAGCAAAAATTTTCGGACCCTAAGAACAGGGGCCGATCAGCCCCAGCATTTT; J gene: TRBJ1-5; clone size: .; D gene: .; V gene: TRBV21-1
CDR3 protein: CASAPGQISYEQYF; CDR3 DNA: TGTGCCAGCGCTCCGGGACAGATATCCTACGAGCAGTACTTC; J gene: TRBJ2-7; clone size: .; D gene: TRBD1; V gene: TRBV28
CDR3 protein: CASSPGGLAKNIQYF; CDR3 DNA: TGTGCCAGCAGCCCCGGGGGGTTAGCCAAAAACATTCAGTACTTC; J gene: TRBJ2-4; clone size: .; D gene: TRBD2; V gene: TRBV3-1/TRBV3-2
CDR3 protein: CASSYGQNTEAFF; CDR3 DNA: TGTGCCAGCAGTTATGGCCAGAACACTGAAGCTTTCTTT; J gene: TRBJ1-1; clone size: .; D gene: .; V gene: TRBV6-5